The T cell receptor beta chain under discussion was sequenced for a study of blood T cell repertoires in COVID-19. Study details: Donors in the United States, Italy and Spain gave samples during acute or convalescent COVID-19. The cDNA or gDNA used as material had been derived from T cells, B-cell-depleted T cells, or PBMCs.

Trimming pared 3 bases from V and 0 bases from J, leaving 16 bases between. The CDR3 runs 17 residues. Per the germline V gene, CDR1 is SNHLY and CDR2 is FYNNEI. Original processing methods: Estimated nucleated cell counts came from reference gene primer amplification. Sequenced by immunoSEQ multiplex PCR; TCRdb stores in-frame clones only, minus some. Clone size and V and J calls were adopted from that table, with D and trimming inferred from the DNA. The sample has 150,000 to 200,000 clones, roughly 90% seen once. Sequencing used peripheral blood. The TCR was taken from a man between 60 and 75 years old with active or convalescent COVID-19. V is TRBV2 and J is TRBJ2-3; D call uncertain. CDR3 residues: CASSDPRYYRSTDTQYF. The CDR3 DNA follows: TGTGCCAGCAGTGACCCCCGGTACTACCGTAGCACAGATACGCAGTATTTT.